The clone carrying this T cell receptor (beta chain) was found a few times. Its target is not known. TCRdb called the RT-PCR reads again in MiXCR, with one record for every CDR3 protein. The table has 400,000 to 550,000 distinct CDR3 sequences, about 25% seen once. This sample stems from a study of response to subunit inactivated influenza vaccine. Findings and limits, study-wide: Authors proposed each seasonal influenza vaccination draws in few new T cells.

The CDR3 has 14 amino acids. V lost 5 bases and J lost 5, with 18 bases in between. Germline lookup yields CDR1 DFQATT and CDR2 SNEGSKA (reference sequence). The TCR comes from a man aged 45-65 years who received an inactivated influenza vaccine. The specimen was CD4+ T cells sorted from PBMCs, collected about 5 days after vaccination. The V call is TRBV20-1, the J call TRBJ2-5; either TRBD1 or TRBD2 may supply D (6 bases each). The CDR3 reads CSARPGDRIETQYF. DNA for the CDR3: TGCAGTGCTCGCCCGGGAGACAGGATTGAGACCCAGTACTTC.